Shown below are 32 T cell receptor beta chains from a single sample sequenced in a study of shared clonotypes between healthy human individuals. TCRdb keeps only in-frame clones here, not all; method: immunoSEQ multiplex PCR. The sample lists 2 million to 2.5 million clones, over 90% occurring once. The sample taken for sequencing was naive CD4+ T cells from PBMCs. Subset: CD45RA+ positively selected. These receptors were obtained from a man aged 18 to 29 in good health. Some clones in this sample may be carry-over from other donors' samples.

The chain joins TRBV5-8 to TRBJ2-1; 7 bases align to TRBD2. Trimming removed 3 bases from V and 7 bases from J; junction bases left unmatched: 7. The CDR3 covers 14 residues. CDR1 is SGHTS, CDR2 YDEGEE, per germline. CDR3 in DNA: TGTGCCAGCAGCTCGTTTTCGGGGGGAAATGAGCAGTTCTTC. Protein product: CASSSFSGGNEQFF.

V usage is TRBV7-9 and J usage is TRBJ2-3; D is possibly TRBD1 or TRBD2 (5 bases each). CDR1 SEHNR and CDR2 FQNEAQ come from the germline V gene (reference sequence). The V gene lost 5 bases and the J gene lost 0 bases, with 9 bases spanning the gap. The CDR3 is made up of 14 amino acids. Written as DNA, the CDR3 is TGTGCCAGCAGCGGGACGCTCAGCACAGATACGCAGTATTTT. This encodes CASSGTLSTDTQYF. The full variable domain, its missing parts supplied by reference TRBV7-9 and TRBJ2-3, is DTGVSQNPRHKITKRGQNVTFRCDPISEHNRLYWYRQTLGQGPEFLTYFQNEAQLEKSRLLSDRFSAERPKGSFSTLEIQRTEQGDSAMYLCASSGTLSTDTQYFGPGTRLTVL.

This chain uses TRBV5-1 with TRBJ1-3; D is unresolved. Looked up from germline, CDR1 is SGHRS and CDR2 is YFSETQ. Trimming stripped 1 base from V and 2 bases from J, with 19 bases between. CDR3 length equals 18 residues. CDR3 protein: CASSLSHLGGAPGNTIYF. Written as DNA, the CDR3 is TGCGCCAGCAGCTTGAGTCACTTAGGTGGCGCTCCTGGAAACACCATATATTTT.

V is TRBV2 and J is TRBJ2-7, with 8 positions matching TRBD1. Losses at the gene ends were 6 bases for V and 6 bases for J; bases not matched to a gene: 7. CDR1 SNHLY and CDR2 FYNNEI come from the germline V gene. The CDR3 is 13 residues long. CDR3 sequence: CASSLLGQGEQYF. The CDR3 DNA follows: TGTGCCAGCAGCCTCCTCGGACAGGGCGAGCAGTACTTC.

The chain couples TRBV7-6 to TRBJ1-6; D unclear. This CDR3 spans 13 amino acids. V dropped 5 bases and J dropped 3 bases, with 5 bases sitting between them. Germline V gives CDR1 SGHVS, CDR2 FNYEAQ. The CDR3 sequence: CASSGFYNSPLHF. The CDR3 bases are TGTGCCAGCAGCGGCTTCTATAATTCACCCCTCCACTTT.

The V gene is TRBV11-2, the J gene TRBJ2-7; TRBD1 might be the D (7 bases). This CDR3 spans 14 amino acids. The germline gives CDR1 SGHAT, CDR2 FQNNGV. V was clipped by 5 bases and J by 6 bases, with 17 bases between them. The CDR3 DNA follows: TGTGCCAGCAGCCCTGTCAGCCAGGGGGGCGAGCAGTACTTC. The encoded protein is CASSPVSQGGEQYF.

The chain recombines TRBV7-3 with TRBJ2-2; 10 bases fit TRBD2. The CDR3 is 19 amino acids. The junction had 15 bases not matched to a gene; V was cut back by 2 bases and J by 6 bases. Germline values: CDR1 SGHTA, CDR2 FQGTGA. CDR3 sequence reads: CASSLGPAGGPVEAGELFF. The CDR3 DNA reads as TGTGCCAGCAGCTTAGGTCCAGCGGGAGGGCCAGTGGAGGCCGGGGAGCTGTTTTTT.

This clone appeared a single time. The V call is TRBV28, the J call TRBJ1-5, with D possibly TRBD1 on 5 matching bases. The CDR3 contains 18 residues. Trimming took off 6 bases at V and 5 bases at J, with 26 bases between the two ends. Germline V lookup: CDR1 MDHEN, CDR2 SYDVKM. CDR3 in amino acids: CASSLPGGTAVGDQPQHF. The CDR3 nucleotides read TGTGCCAGCAGCCTACCGGGGGGTACGGCAGTGGGCGATCAGCCCCAGCATTTT.

The chain has TRBV5-1 and TRBJ2-3, with TRBD1 matching over 7 bases. Per the germline V gene, CDR1 is SGHRS and CDR2 is YFSETQ. The CDR3 spans 15 residues. Trimming removed 6 bases from V and 2 bases from J; junction bases left unmatched: 9. The CDR3, as DNA: TGCGCCAGCACCAACCGGGACAGAGACACAGATACGCAGTATTTT. The encoded protein is CASTNRDRDTDTQYF. Using reference TRBV5-1 and TRBJ2-3 for the parts outside the CDR3, the full variable domain is KAGVTQTPRYLIKTRGQQVTLSCSPISGHRSVSWYQQTPGQGLQFLFEYFSETQRNKGNFPGRFSGRQFSNSRSEMNVSTLELGDSALYLCASTNRDRDTDTQYFGPGTRLTVL.

The chain combines TRBV5-4 with TRBJ2-3; a weak D match, TRBD1 (6 bases). V was cut by 3 bases and J by 1 base, with 6 bases left in between. Germline lookup yields CDR1 SGHNT and CDR2 YYREEE (reference sequence). CDR3 length: 13 amino acids. CDR3 sequence: CASSWTGTDTQYF. CDR3 bases: TGTGCCAGCAGCTGGACAGGCACAGATACGCAGTATTTT.

The J gene is TRBJ2-3, the V gene TRBV25-1, with D perhaps TRBD2 (6 bases). The germline V gene has CDR1 MGHDK and CDR2 SYGVNS. CDR3 length: 15 amino acids. The V and J ends lost 3 bases and 2 bases respectively, with 12 bases between them. CDR3 sequence (DNA): TGTGCCAGCAGTGAGCGGGGATACCTCACAGATACGCAGTATTTT. Its translation: CASSERGYLTDTQYF.

The rearrangement uses TRBV6-5 and TRBJ1-3; D possibly corresponds to TRBD1 (5 bases). Trimming left V 6 bases short and J 2 bases short, with 14 bases between. The CDR3 consists of 15 residues. Germline CDR1 reads MNHEY; CDR2 reads SVGAGI. The CDR3 DNA is TGTGCCAGCAGCCGCCAGGGTGAGGCTGGAAACACCATATATTTT. Translating gives CASSRQGEAGNTIYF.

The V and J genes are TRBV5-1 and TRBJ2-5; D may correspond to TRBD1 or TRBD2 (5 bases each). The V and J ends lost 0 bases and 5 bases respectively, with 11 bases between them. This CDR3 contains 14 residues. Germline V lookup: CDR1 SGHRS, CDR2 YFSETQ. Written as DNA, the CDR3 is TGCGCCAGCAGCTTGGTCGTTTGGGGGGAGACCCAGTACTTC. Translated: CASSLVVWGETQYF.

Concerning this clone itself: At the DNA level, this CDR3 is encoded by other sequences in the same sample as well. The chain employs TRBV7-9 and TRBJ1-2, with no clear D. CDR1 and CDR2 (germline): SEHNR, FQNEAQ (reference sequence). Trimming removed 5 bases at V and 2 bases at J, with 9 bases between. The CDR3 spans 13 residues. CDR3 in DNA: TGTGCCAGCAGCCCCGCCTCGAACTATGGCTACACCTTC. Translating gives CASSPASNYGYTF.

The chain combines TRBV28 with TRBJ2-5, with TRBD1 matching over 7 bases. The CDR3 consists of 15 residues. With V trimmed by 7 bases and J by 5 bases, 13 bases remained unmatched. Germline V gene data show CDR1 as MDHEN and CDR2 as SYDVKM. As DNA, the CDR3 is TGTGCCAGCAACTCCCGCGCAGGGGGACCGGAGACCCAGTACTTC. Translation gives CASNSRAGGPETQYF.

On this clone itself: Within the sample, other DNA sequences also encode this same CDR3. The genes are TRBV6-5 and TRBJ1-4; a weak D match, TRBD1 (5 bases). Germline V gives CDR1 MNHEY, CDR2 SVGAGI. There are 14 residues in the CDR3. Trimming stripped 5 bases from V and 4 bases from J, with 11 bases between. DNA of the CDR3: TGTGCCAGCAGTAGTGGGGGGGTTAATGAAAAACTGTTTTTT. Translated: CASSSGGVNEKLFF.

The J gene is TRBJ2-7, the V gene TRBV5-1; 10 bases match TRBD1. Germline V gene lookup returns CDR1 SGHRS and CDR2 YFSETQ. CDR3 length: 15 residues. The J segment lost 3 bases and the V segment lost 0 bases, leaving 3 bases of the junction unmatched. As DNA, the CDR3 is TGCGCCAGCAGCTTGGTGGGACAGGGGCTCTACGAGCAGTACTTC. Residues: CASSLVGQGLYEQYF. Variable domain in full (rest from reference TRBV5-1 and TRBJ2-7): KAGVTQTPRYLIKTRGQQVTLSCSPISGHRSVSWYQQTPGQGLQFLFEYFSETQRNKGNFPGRFSGRQFSNSRSEMNVSTLELGDSALYLCASSLVGQGLYEQYFGPGTRLTVT.

The chain carries TRBV5-3 and TRBJ2-2, with TRBD2 matching 7 bases. TRBV5-3 falls under the ORF class, with uncertain function. The CDR3 spans 15 residues. With V trimmed by 1 base and J by 2 bases, 2 bases remained unmatched. CDR3 nucleotides: TGTGCCAGAAGCTTGCGCGGGGGTAACACCGGGGAGCTGTTTTTT. Its protein product is CARSLRGGNTGELFF.

The V and J genes are TRBV29-1 and TRBJ2-1; 8 bases align to TRBD2. V gave up 3 bases and J gave up 9 bases; unmatched junction bases: 10. Germline V CDR1 and CDR2: SQVTM, ANQGSEA. CDR3 length equals 14 residues. The DNA for the CDR3 is TGCAGCGTTGATGGGCTAGCGGGTGCAAGTGAGCAGTTCTTC. Translated: CSVDGLAGASEQFF.

This chain links TRBV28 with TRBJ2-7; 7 nucleotides match TRBD1. The CDR3 length is 17 residues. Germline V gives CDR1 MDHEN, CDR2 SYDVKM. After removal of 5 bases from V and 0 bases from J, the junction contained 13 bases not matched to a gene. The CDR3 reads CASSPLRPTGVSYEQYF. As DNA, the CDR3 is TGTGCCAGCAGTCCCCTCCGCCCCACAGGGGTCTCCTACGAGCAGTACTTC.

This chain uses TRBV13 with TRBJ1-4; tentative D call: TRBD1 (5 bases). Per germline, CDR1 PRHDT and CDR2 FYEKMQ (reference sequence). The CDR3 is 17 residues long. Trimming cost V 2 bases and J 6 bases, with 19 bases left between them. The DNA of the CDR3 is TGTGCCAGCAGCTTAATTTCTGGGCAGGGCCCGGATGAAAAACTGTTTTTT. It encodes CASSLISGQGPDEKLFF.

The rearrangement joins TRBV5-4 to TRBJ2-5, with D possibly matching TRBD1 (6 bases). Trimming took off 3 bases at V and 4 bases at J, with 13 bases between the two ends. CDR1 is SGHNT and CDR2 is YYREEE in the germline V gene (reference sequence). The CDR3 runs to 14 residues. CDR3 sequence reads: CASSSQGPGETQYF. CDR3 in DNA: TGTGCCAGCAGCTCCCAGGGGCCAGGAGAGACCCAGTACTTC.

The gene calls are TRBV19 and TRBJ1-1; perhaps TRBD1 as D (6 bases). CDR3 length equals 14 residues. The germline V gene has CDR1 LNHDA and CDR2 SQIVND (reference sequence). Between the trimmed V and J ends, which lost 5 bases and 0 bases, there was a span of 10 bases. CDR3 protein: CASSVGGMNTEAFF. CDR3 bases: TGTGCCAGTAGTGTTGGGGGCATGAACACTGAAGCTTTCTTT.

The V and J genes are TRBV20-1 and TRBJ2-1; TRBD2 aligns across 8 bases. This CDR3 comprises 11 residues. The V gene end was trimmed by 2 bases and the J gene end by 13 bases; junction bases not matched to a gene: 4. Per the germline V gene, CDR1 is DFQATT and CDR2 is SNEGSKA (reference sequence). DNA for the CDR3: TGCAGTGCTAGACTAGCGGGCAATCAGTTCTTC. It yields the protein CSARLAGNQFF.

CDR3 sequence reads: CASSRQRPETQYF. The CDR3 DNA is TGTGCCAGCAGCCGACAACGGCCGGAGACCCAGTACTTC. The chain links TRBV14 to TRBJ2-5; D is undetermined. Germline CDR1 is SGHDN and CDR2 is FVKESK. V was cut by 4 bases and J by 5 bases, with 11 bases left in between. The CDR3 has 13 residues.

This chain joins TRBV4-1 and TRBJ2-7; D assignment may be TRBD1 or TRBD2 (5 bases each). The CDR3 totals 14 residues. In germline, CDR1 is MGHRA, CDR2 YSYEKL. The V gene lost 2 bases and the J gene lost 3 bases, with 11 bases spanning the gap. DNA of the CDR3: TGCGCCAGCAGCCAAACGGGACGGTACTACGAGCAGTACTTC. It specifies CASSQTGRYYEQYF.

Points on this clone: The same CDR3 arises from other DNA sequences in this sample as well. The rearrangement uses TRBV4-1 and TRBJ1-4, with D unclear. V gave up 1 base and J gave up 0 bases, with 6 bases separating them. The CDR3 totals 15 residues. The germline V gene encodes CDR1 MGHRA and CDR2 YSYEKL. The CDR3 protein is CASSQVGATNEKLFF. The CDR3 region has the DNA TGCGCCAGCAGCCAAGTCGGGGCAACTAATGAAAAACTGTTTTTT.

The rearrangement joins TRBV4-1 to TRBJ2-5; D perhaps matches TRBD1 (6 bases). Germline-derived CDR1 and CDR2 are MGHRA and YSYEKL. This CDR3 has 13 residues. Between the trimmed V and J ends, which lost 5 bases and 4 bases, there was a span of 11 bases. DNA for the CDR3: TGCGCCAGCAGCTTGGGACAATTAGAGACCCAGTACTTC. Residues: CASSLGQLETQYF.

On this clone itself: Other DNA sequences in the same sample also yield this CDR3. V is TRBV7-2 and J is TRBJ2-7, with D hard to call. The V end was cut by 5 bases, the J end by 4 bases, with 6 bases between. Germline-derived CDR1 and CDR2 are SGHTA and FQGNSA. CDR3 length: 11 amino acids. Here the CDR3 reads CASSLVYEQYF. The CDR3 bases are TGTGCCAGCAGCCTCGTGTACGAGCAGTACTTC.

This clone was detected only once. V and J are TRBV6-4 and TRBJ1-3; D is undetermined. The CDR3 covers 14 residues. The germline V gene has CDR1 MRHNA and CDR2 SNTAGT. Trimming took off 3 bases at V and 4 bases at J, with 10 bases between the two ends. Here the CDR3 DNA reads TGTGCCAGCAGTGAAGCTGAGATCGGAAACACCATATATTTT. This translates into CASSEAEIGNTIYF.

V is TRBV7-2 and J is TRBJ2-2, with 11 bases matching TRBD2. This CDR3 has 16 residues. J was trimmed by 4 bases and V by 5 bases; bases with no gene match: 6. The germline gives CDR1 SGHTA, CDR2 FQGNSA. CDR3 loop: CASSQLAGVVTGELFF. The CDR3 nucleotides read TGTGCCAGCAGCCAACTAGCGGGAGTGGTCACCGGGGAGCTGTTTTTT.

The chain uses TRBV7-2 and TRBJ2-5; tentative D call: TRBD1 (6 bases). V gave up 5 bases and J gave up 2 bases, with 18 bases separating them. Germline CDR1 is SGHTA and CDR2 is FQGNSA. The CDR3 has 16 residues. The CDR3 region is CASSREPGQGQETQYF. CDR3 sequence (DNA): TGTGCCAGCAGCAGGGAGCCGGGACAAGGACAAGAGACCCAGTACTTC.